One T cell receptor beta chain is described in this entry. The antigen this receptor binds is unknown. No much larger clone exists at a distance of one base, and base qualities are not known. Via the germline V gene, CDR1 is SGDLS and CDR2 YYNGEE. Deletion took 3 bases off V and 6 bases off J, with a span of 13 bases between the germline ends. The CDR3 holds 14 amino acids from the cysteine to the phenylalanine. Of the read, only the CDR3 DNA is kept; its 42 bases are in frame from base 1. The data were obtained in a study of regulatory dendritic cells for organ transplantation (dated by TCRdb to about 2017). For the wider study: The TCRbeta repertoires of sorted naive and memory CD4+ and CD8+ T cells were sequenced before and after allostimulation with regulatory or mature dendritic cells. Overall results and qualifications from the work: Among the resting subsets, memory CD8+ T cells contained the most alloreactive TCR clonotypes. Only two subjects were sequenced, and the authors noted considerable between-individual heterogeneity in the alloreactive memory CD8+ T cell pool. In both subjects, allostimulation led to expansion of memory CD8+ clones, although regulatory dendritic cells appeared to cause more limited expansion than mature dendritic cells did. Repertoires were highly diverse in naive CD4+ and CD8+ T cells, less diverse in memory cells, and most oligoclonal in memory CD8+ cells.

FACS was used to sort CD4+ or CD8+ cells into naive T cells (CD45RA+) and memory T cells (CD45RO+). Two healthy control subjects provided the T cells used for TCR sequencing. Unstimulated sorted T cell subsets served as baseline controls for the mixed lymphocyte reactions. The Qiagen DNeasy Blood & Tissue Kit was used to extract genomic DNA. Multiplexed two-step PCR with Vbeta-specific forward primers and Jbeta-specific reverse primers was used to amplify TCRbeta CDR3 regions. Through the immunoSEQ service, the TCRbeta libraries were run on an Illumina instrument for sequencing. On the authors' methods: IMGT annotation was used to assign V, D and J genes, and synthetic CDR3 analogues were used to correct the counts for multiplex PCR bias. In the immunoSEQ Analyzer, repertoire clonality was calculated as one minus normalized Shannon entropy. Clonal expansion was defined using Fisher's exact test with Benjamini-Hochberg false discovery rate control and a two-tailed threshold of P<0.01. What TCRdb holds here is the immuneACCESS table cut down to in-frame rearrangements. Part of the clones is not present; checked against another copy, under half of the missing clones reflect an unresolved V gene, and the others are unexplained. Clonal size and the V and J genes are those of that table, whereas D and trimming came from the DNA. This sample gives about 34,000 clones in total; less than 90% of them show up just once. Over 0.05% of the sample goes to the ten largest clones.

The sequence joins TRBV9 to TRBJ2-4; the D match is possibly TRBD1 or TRBD2, with 5 bases aligned in each. This sequence originates from a human donor in good health. Sequencing was carried out using naive CD4+ T cells from blood. This specimen's cell subset or site label, interpreted: CD45RA+ naive T cells. The nucleotide sequence reads TGTGCCAGCAGCGCCGCCGGGGCCTCAAACATTCAGTACTTC. Translated, this gives CASSAAGASNIQYF.